This T cell receptor beta chain is from a study of early T cells in non-severe SARS-CoV-2 infection. Study overall: Sequencing used unsorted whole-blood bulk RNA, so chains lack pairing. Study-wide findings and caveats: Matching results from VDJdb favored anti-spike CD8 responses, leaving private and CD4 specificities undetected.

CDR1 is SGHTA and CDR2 is FQGNSA in the germline V gene. The CDR3 has 13 amino acids. V was cut by 1 base and J by 2 bases, with 4 bases left in between. Each cDNA molecule carried a unique molecular identifier. TCRdb used MiXCR to reprocess the 5' RACE reads, holding one entry per CDR3 protein. In the table there are about 80,000 distinct CDR3 sequences, about 6% of which are singletons. About this clonotype: Antigen: not known.

The chain has TRBV7-2 and TRBJ2-3, with D unresolved. The material sequenced was whole blood. The origin of this receptor is an adult who was a healthcare worker with PCR-confirmed SARS-CoV-2 infection or an uninfected control (not recorded which). The CDR3 coding sequence is TGTGCCAGCAGCTTAGACTACACAGATACGCAGTATTTT. Encoded protein: CASSLDYTDTQYF.